This entry is about one T cell receptor beta chain. From RNA transcripts, TCR beta CDR3 regions were amplified. The HTBI set primed first-round TCR CDR3 RT-PCR. TCRdb analysed the multiplex PCR reads with MiXCR anew, one entry per CDR3 protein. This sample has approximately 360,000 distinct CDR3 sequences, with around 25% found just once. Trimming removed 1 base at V and 4 bases at J, with 11 bases between. Germline lookup yields CDR1 MNHEY and CDR2 SMNVEV (reference sequence). The CDR3 runs to 15 residues. This record comes from a study of T cells in Graves' hyperthyroidism and ophthalmopathy. Study details: It was at initial diagnosis, before any treatment, that peripheral blood was collected.

In making diagnoses, clinical symptoms, serum thyroxine and TRAb, thyroid ultrasound and orbital computed tomography were all used. The sequenced sample was blood. This chain links TRBV27 with TRBJ1-5, with D perhaps TRBD1 (6 bases). The receptor's source is a man aged 50-60 years with Graves' hyperthyroidism. This CDR3 reads CASSLLGQGNQPQHF. The CDR3 DNA reads TGTGCCAGCAGTTTATTAGGCCAGGGGAATCAGCCCCAGCATTTT.